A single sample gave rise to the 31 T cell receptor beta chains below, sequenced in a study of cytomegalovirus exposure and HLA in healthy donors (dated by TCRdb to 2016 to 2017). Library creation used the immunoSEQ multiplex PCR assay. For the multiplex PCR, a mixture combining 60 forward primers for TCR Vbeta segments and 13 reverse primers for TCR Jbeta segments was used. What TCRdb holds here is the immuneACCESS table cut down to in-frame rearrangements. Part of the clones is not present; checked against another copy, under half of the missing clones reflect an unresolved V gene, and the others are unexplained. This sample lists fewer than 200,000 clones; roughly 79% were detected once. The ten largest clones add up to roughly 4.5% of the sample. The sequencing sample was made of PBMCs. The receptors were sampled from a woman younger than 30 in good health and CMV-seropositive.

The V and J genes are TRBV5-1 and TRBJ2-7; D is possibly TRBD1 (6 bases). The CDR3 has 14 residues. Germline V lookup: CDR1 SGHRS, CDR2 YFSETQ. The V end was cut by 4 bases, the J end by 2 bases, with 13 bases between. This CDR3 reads CASSIRQAPYEQYF. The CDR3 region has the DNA TGCGCCAGCAGCATCCGACAGGCGCCCTACGAGCAGTACTTC.

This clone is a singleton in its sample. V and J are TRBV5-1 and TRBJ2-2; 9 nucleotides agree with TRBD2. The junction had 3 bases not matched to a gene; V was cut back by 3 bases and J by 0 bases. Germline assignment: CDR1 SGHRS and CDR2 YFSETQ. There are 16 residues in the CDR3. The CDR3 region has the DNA TGCGCCAGCAGCTCAGCGGGGGGCGCGAACACCGGGGAGCTGTTTTTT. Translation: CASSSAGGANTGELFF.

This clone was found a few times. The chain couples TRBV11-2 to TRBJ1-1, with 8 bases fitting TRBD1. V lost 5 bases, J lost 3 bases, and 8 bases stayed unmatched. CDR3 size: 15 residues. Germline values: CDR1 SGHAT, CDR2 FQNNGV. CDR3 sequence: CASSTQPTGDTEAFF. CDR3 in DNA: TGTGCCAGCAGCACCCAGCCGACAGGGGACACTGAAGCTTTCTTT.

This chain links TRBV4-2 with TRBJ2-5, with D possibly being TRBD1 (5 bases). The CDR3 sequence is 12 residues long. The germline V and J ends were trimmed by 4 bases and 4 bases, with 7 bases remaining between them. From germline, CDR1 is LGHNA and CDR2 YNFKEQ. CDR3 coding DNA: TGTGCCAGCAGCCTAAGGGGAGAGACCCAGTACTTC. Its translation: CASSLRGETQYF.

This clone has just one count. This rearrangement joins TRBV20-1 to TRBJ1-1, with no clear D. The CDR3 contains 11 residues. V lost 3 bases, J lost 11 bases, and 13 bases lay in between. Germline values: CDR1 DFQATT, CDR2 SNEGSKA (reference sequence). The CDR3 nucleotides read TGCAGTGCTAGCCAGGCCCCGAAGGCTTTCTTT. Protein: CSASQAPKAFF.

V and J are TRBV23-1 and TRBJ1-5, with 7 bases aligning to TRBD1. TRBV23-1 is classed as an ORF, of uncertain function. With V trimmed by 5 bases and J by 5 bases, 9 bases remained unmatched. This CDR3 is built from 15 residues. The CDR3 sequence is CASSSVGGQDQPQHF. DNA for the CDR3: TGCGCCAGCAGTTCAGTTGGAGGACAGGATCAGCCCCAGCATTTT.

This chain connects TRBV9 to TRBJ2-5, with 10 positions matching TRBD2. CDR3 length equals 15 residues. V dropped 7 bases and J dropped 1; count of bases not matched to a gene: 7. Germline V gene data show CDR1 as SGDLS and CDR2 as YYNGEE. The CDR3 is CASGFSGGAQETQYF. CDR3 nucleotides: TGTGCCAGCGGCTTCAGCGGGGGGGCCCAAGAGACCCAGTACTTC.

The CDR3 region has the DNA TGCAGTGCCAGATTATACGAGCAGTACTTC. This codes for CSARLYEQYF. The gene calls are TRBV20-1 and TRBJ2-7; D unresolved. This CDR3 has 10 amino acids. The germline V gene encodes CDR1 DFQATT and CDR2 SNEGSKA (reference sequence). V was clipped by 6 bases and J by 4 bases, with 7 bases between them.

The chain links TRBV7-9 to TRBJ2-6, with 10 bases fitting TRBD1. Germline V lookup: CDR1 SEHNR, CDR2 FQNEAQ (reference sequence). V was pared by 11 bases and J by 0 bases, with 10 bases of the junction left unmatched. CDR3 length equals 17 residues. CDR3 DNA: TGTGCCCCAGGGGGGACAGGGGTCAACTCTGGGGCCAACGTCCTGACTTTC. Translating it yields CAPGGTGVNSGANVLTF.

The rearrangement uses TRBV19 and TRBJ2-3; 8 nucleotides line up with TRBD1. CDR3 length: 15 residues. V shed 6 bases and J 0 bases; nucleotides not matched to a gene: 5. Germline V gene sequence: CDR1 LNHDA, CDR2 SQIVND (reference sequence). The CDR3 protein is CASSEGQESTDTQYF. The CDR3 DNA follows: TGTGCCAGTAGCGAGGGACAGGAGAGCACAGATACGCAGTATTTT.

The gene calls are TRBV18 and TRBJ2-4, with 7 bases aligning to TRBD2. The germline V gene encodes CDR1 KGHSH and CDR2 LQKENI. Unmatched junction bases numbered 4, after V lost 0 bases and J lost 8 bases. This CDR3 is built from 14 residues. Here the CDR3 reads CASSPPWAGDIQYF. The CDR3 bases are TGTGCCAGCTCACCACCGTGGGCGGGGGACATTCAGTACTTC.

The chain's CDR3 is CASSQIQGRNIQYF. The DNA of the CDR3 is TGCGCCAGCAGCCAAATACAGGGTCGGAACATTCAGTACTTC. This sequence joins TRBV4-1 and TRBJ2-4; perhaps TRBD1 as D (6 bases). The CDR3 covers 14 residues. CDR1 is MGHRA and CDR2 is YSYEKL in the germline V gene. Trimming took off 2 bases at V and 7 bases at J, with 12 bases between the two ends.

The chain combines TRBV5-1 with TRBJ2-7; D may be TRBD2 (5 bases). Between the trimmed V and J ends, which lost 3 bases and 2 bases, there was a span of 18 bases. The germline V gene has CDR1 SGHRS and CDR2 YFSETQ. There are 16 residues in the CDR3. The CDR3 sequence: CASSSQGEPGAYEQYF. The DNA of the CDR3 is TGCGCCAGCAGCTCACAAGGTGAGCCCGGGGCCTACGAGCAGTACTTC.

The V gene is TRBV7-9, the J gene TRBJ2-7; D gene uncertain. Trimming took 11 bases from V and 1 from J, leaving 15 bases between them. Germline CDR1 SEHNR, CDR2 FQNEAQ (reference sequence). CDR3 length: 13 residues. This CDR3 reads CAVSLRSSYEQYF. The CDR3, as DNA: TGTGCCGTCTCCCTACGGAGTTCCTACGAGCAGTACTTC.

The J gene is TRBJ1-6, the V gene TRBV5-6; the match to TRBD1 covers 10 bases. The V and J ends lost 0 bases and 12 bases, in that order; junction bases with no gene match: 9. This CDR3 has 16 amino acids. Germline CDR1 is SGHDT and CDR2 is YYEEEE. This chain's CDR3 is CASSLGSGTGDRPLHF. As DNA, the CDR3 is TGTGCCAGCAGCTTGGGTTCCGGGACAGGGGATCGACCCCTCCACTTT.

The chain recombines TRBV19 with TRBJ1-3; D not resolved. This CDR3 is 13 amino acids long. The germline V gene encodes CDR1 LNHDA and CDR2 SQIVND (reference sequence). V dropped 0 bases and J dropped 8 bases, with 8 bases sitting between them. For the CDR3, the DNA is TGTGCCAGTAGTATAGACCGCACGGACACCATATATTTT. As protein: CASSIDRTDTIYF.

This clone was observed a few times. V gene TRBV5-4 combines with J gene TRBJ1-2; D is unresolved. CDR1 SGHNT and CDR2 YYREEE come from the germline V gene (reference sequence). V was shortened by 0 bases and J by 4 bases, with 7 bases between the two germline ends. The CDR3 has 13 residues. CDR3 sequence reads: CASSLGQIYGYTF. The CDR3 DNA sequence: TGTGCCAGCAGCTTGGGGCAGATCTATGGCTACACCTTC.

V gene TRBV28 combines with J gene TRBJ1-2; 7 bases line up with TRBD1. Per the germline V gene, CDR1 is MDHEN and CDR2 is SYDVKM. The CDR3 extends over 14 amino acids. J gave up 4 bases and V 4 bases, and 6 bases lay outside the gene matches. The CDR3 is CASSSPGQAYGYTF. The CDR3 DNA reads TGTGCCAGCAGTTCCCCAGGACAGGCCTATGGCTACACCTTC.

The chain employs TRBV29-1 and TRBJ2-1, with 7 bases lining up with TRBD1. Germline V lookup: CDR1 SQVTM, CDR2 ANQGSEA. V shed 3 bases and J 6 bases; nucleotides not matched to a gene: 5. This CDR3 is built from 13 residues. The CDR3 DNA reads TGCAGCGTTGATGGGACAGCTTCCAATGAGCAGTTCTTC. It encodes CSVDGTASNEQFF.

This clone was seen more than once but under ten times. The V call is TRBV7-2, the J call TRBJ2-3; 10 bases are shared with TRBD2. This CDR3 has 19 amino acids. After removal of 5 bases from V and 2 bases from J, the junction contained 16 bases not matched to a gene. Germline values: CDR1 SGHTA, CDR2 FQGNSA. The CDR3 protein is CASSPGWLAGVDFTDTQYF. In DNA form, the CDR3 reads TGTGCCAGCAGCCCAGGTTGGCTAGCGGGGGTGGACTTCACAGATACGCAGTATTTT.

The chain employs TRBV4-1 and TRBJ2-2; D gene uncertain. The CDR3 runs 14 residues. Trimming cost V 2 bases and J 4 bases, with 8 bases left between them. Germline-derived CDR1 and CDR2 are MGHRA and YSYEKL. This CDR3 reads CASSQYEITGELFF. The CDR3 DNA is TGCGCCAGCAGCCAATACGAGATCACCGGGGAGCTGTTTTTT.

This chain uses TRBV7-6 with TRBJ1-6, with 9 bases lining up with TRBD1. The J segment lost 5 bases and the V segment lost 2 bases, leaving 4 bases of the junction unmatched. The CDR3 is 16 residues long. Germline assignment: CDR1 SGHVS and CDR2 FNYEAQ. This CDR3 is CASSLQTGGNNSPLHF. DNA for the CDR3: TGTGCCAGCAGCTTACAGACAGGGGGGAATAATTCACCCCTCCACTTT.

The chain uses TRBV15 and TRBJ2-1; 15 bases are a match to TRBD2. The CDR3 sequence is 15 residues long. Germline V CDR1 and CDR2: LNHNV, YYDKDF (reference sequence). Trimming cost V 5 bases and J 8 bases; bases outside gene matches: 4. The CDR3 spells CATSPGLAGGHEQFF. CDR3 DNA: TGTGCCACCAGCCCAGGACTAGCGGGGGGGCATGAGCAGTTCTTC.

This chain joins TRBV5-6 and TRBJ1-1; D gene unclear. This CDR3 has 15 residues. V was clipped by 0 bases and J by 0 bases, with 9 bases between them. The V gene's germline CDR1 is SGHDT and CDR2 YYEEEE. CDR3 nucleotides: TGTGCCAGCAGCTTGGATTCTTCTTTGAACACTGAAGCTTTCTTT. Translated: CASSLDSSLNTEAFF. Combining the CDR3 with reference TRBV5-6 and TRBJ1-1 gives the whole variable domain DAGVTQSPTHLIKTRGQQVTLRCSPKSGHDTVSWYQQALGQGPQFIFQYYEEEERQRGNFPDRFSGHQFPNYSSELNVNALLLGDSALYLCASSLDSSLNTEAFFGQGTRLTVV.

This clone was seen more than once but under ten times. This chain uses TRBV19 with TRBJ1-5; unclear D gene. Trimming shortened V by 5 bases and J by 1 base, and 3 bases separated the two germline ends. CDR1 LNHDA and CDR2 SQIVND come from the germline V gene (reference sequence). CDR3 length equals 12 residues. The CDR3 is CASSPSNQPQHF. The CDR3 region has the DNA TGTGCCAGTAGTCCGAGCAATCAGCCCCAGCATTTT. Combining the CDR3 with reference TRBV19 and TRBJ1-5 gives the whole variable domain DGGITQSPKYLFRKEGQNVTLSCEQNLNHDAMYWYRQDPGQGLRLIYYSQIVNDFQKGDIAEGYSVSREKKESFPLTVTSAQKNPTAFYLCASSPSNQPQHFGDGTRLSIL.

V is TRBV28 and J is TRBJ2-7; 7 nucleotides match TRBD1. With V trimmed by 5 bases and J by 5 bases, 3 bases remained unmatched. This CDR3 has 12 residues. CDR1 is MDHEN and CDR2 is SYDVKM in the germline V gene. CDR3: CASSRDSDEQYF. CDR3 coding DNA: TGTGCCAGCAGTCGGGACAGCGACGAGCAGTACTTC. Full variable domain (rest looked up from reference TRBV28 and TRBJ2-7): DVKVTQSSRYLVKRTGEKVFLECVQDMDHENMFWYRQDPGLGLRLIYFSYDVKMKEKGDIPEGYSVSREKKERFSLILESASTNQTSMYLCASSRDSDEQYFGPGTRLTVT.

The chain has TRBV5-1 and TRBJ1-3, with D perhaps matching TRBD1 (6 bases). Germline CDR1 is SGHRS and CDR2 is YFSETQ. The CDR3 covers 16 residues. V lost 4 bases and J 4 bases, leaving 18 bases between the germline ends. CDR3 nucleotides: TGCGCCAGCAGCCCTACCGCCGGGACATTCGGAAACACCATATATTTT. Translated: CASSPTAGTFGNTIYF. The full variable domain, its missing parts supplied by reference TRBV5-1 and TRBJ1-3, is KAGVTQTPRYLIKTRGQQVTLSCSPISGHRSVSWYQQTPGQGLQFLFEYFSETQRNKGNFPGRFSGRQFSNSRSEMNVSTLELGDSALYLCASSPTAGTFGNTIYFGEGSWLTVV.

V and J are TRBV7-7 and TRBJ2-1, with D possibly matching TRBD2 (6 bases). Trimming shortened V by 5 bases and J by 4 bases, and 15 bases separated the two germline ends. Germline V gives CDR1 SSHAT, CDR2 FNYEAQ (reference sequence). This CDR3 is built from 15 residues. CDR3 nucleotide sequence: TGTGCCAGCAGCCCGGGACTTACCTCATACAATGAGCAGTTCTTC. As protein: CASSPGLTSYNEQFF.

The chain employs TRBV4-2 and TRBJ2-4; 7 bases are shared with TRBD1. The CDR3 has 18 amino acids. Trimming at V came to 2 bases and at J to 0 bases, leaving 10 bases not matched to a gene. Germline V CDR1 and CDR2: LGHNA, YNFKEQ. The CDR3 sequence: CASSQSLQGQVAKNIQYF. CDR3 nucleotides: TGTGCCAGCAGCCAATCGCTACAGGGGCAAGTAGCCAAAAACATTCAGTACTTC.

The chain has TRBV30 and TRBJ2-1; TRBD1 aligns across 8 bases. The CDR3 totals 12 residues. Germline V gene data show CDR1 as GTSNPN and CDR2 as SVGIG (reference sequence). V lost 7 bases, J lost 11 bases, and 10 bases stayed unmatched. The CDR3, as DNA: TGTGCCTCTATCCTGCCAGGGGGCAAGCAGTTCTTC. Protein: CASILPGGKQFF.

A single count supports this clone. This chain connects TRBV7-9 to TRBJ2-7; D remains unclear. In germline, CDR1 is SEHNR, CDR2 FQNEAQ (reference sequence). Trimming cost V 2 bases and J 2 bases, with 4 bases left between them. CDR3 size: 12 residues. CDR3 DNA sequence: TGTGCCAGCAGCTTAACGGCCTACGAGCAGTACTTC. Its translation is CASSLTAYEQYF. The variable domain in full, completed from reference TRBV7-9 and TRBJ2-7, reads DTGVSQNPRHKITKRGQNVTFRCDPISEHNRLYWYRQTLGQGPEFLTYFQNEAQLEKSRLLSDRFSAERPKGSFSTLEIQRTEQGDSAMYLCASSLTAYEQYFGPGTRLTVT.